The rows below give T cell receptor beta chains drawn from one sample of a study of CD8+ T cells in alopecia areata. Generated by immunoSEQ multiplex PCR, the TCRdb table keeps only in-frame clones and is missing some. The sample has under 350,000 clones; roughly 64% are singletons. This sample comprised CD4+ T cells sorted from blood, obtained at week 24, from a patient treated with tofacitinib. The receptors were sampled from a human donor with alopecia areata. Both conserved end residues are part of each CDR3. Fields, in order: clone size, D gene, J gene, V gene, CDR3 DNA, CDR3 protein. D genes are given only for firm matches. Clone size is not always given. Where it is, it says once, few, many or a class for expanded clones.

size: -
D: -
J: TRBJ1-2
V: TRBV7-2
DNA: TGTGCCAGCAGCTTCGGACGCGGTCCGTACGGCTACACCTTC
CDR3: CASSFGRGPYGYTF

size: few
D: TRBD2
J: TRBJ2-1
V: TRBV28
DNA: TGTGCCAGCAGATCGGGCGGGACTAGCCGTGAGCAGTTCTTC
CDR3: CASRSGGTSREQFF

size: -
D: TRBD1
J: TRBJ1-1
V: TRBV9
DNA: TGTGCCAGCAGCGTCGACAGGGCCGCTGAAGCTTTCTTT
CDR3: CASSVDRAAEAFF

size: -
D: TRBD1
J: TRBJ2-5
V: TRBV11-2
DNA: TGTGCCAGCAGCTGGACAGGGGGAGGCCAAGAGACCCAGTACTTC
CDR3: CASSWTGGGQETQYF

size: -
D: -
J: TRBJ2-1
V: TRBV30
DNA: TGTGCCTGGAGTGTCCTAACTTCTTTGCAGCAGTTCTTC
CDR3: CAWSVLTSLQQFF

size: few
D: -
J: TRBJ1-1
V: TRBV29-1
DNA: TGCAGCGTGGAGAGGGGGGAAGCTTTCTTT
CDR3: CSVERGEAFF

size: -
D: -
J: TRBJ1-1
V: TRBV25-1
DNA: TGTGCCAGCCGCTCATGGGGTGGGCAAGACACTGAAGCTTTCTTT
CDR3: CASRSWGGQDTEAFF

size: -
D: -
J: TRBJ2-3
V: TRBV7-9
DNA: TGTGCCAGCAGCTTTGTGCCCCCCGGGGATACGCAGTATTTT
CDR3: CASSFVPPGDTQYF

size: -
D: TRBD1
J: TRBJ2-7
V: TRBV6-1
DNA: TGTGCCAGCAGTGGTAGACAGGGTGGACGCGAGCAGTACTTC
CDR3: CASSGRQGGREQYF

size: -
D: -
J: TRBJ2-7
V: TRBV2
DNA: TGTGCCAGCAATGTGGGCCTCTACGAGCAGTACTTC
CDR3: CASNVGLYEQYF

size: -
D: TRBD1
J: TRBJ1-6
V: TRBV5-4
DNA: TGTGCCAGCAGCCCGGGACAGGGGGACTCACCCCTCCACTTT
CDR3: CASSPGQGDSPLHF

size: -
D: TRBD1
J: TRBJ1-6
V: TRBV5-6
DNA: TGTGCCAGCAGCGGAAACAGGGGGCATTCACCCCTCCACTTT
CDR3: CASSGNRGHSPLHF

size: few
D: -
J: TRBJ1-3
V: TRBV6-6
DNA: TGTGCCAGCAGTTACAGGGAGGGATCCGGAAACACCATATATTTT
CDR3: CASSYREGSGNTIYF

size: -
D: -
J: TRBJ2-7
V: TRBV10-3
DNA: TGTGCCATCAGTGACAGGAACCACGAGCAGTACTTC
CDR3: CAISDRNHEQYF

size: -
D: TRBD2
J: TRBJ2-3
V: TRBV7-2
DNA: TGTGCCAGCAGCTTAGTGACGGGGGGGCCTACAGATACGCAGTATTTT
CDR3: CASSLVTGGPTDTQYF

size: many
D: TRBD1
J: TRBJ1-2
V: TRBV7-9
DNA: TGTGCCAGCAGCGACGGGACAGGGGAGTCCTATGGCTACACCTTC
CDR3: CASSDGTGESYGYTF

size: -
D: -
J: TRBJ2-2
V: TRBV7-3
DNA: TGTGCCAGCAGCTCCCTTTCGACAGGACCGGGAACCGGGGAGCTGTTTTTT
CDR3: CASSSLSTGPGTGELFF

size: -
D: -
J: TRBJ2-7
V: TRBV7-2
DNA: TGTGCCAGCAGCTTAACGGGAAAGGACTACGAGCAGTACTTC
CDR3: CASSLTGKDYEQYF

size: -
D: -
J: TRBJ2-1
V: TRBV19
DNA: TGTGCCAGTAGTATAGCCAGTACACAACCGTCGAATGAGCAGTTCTTC
CDR3: CASSIASTQPSNEQFF

size: few
D: TRBD1
J: TRBJ2-7
V: TRBV25-1
DNA: TGTGCCAGCAGTGAACCGGGACAGACCTACGAGCAGTACTTC
CDR3: CASSEPGQTYEQYF

size: few
D: TRBD1
J: TRBJ1-2
V: TRBV5-4
DNA: TGTGCCAGCAGCACGGGACAGGGGGCAGTCTATGGCTACACCTTC
CDR3: CASSTGQGAVYGYTF

size: -
D: TRBD2
J: TRBJ2-1
V: TRBV2
DNA: TGTGCCAGCTGGGCTAGCGGGGGGTCCTCCTACAATGAGCAGTTCTTC
CDR3: CASWASGGSSYNEQFF

size: once
D: TRBD2
J: TRBJ2-5
V: TRBV5-1
DNA: TGCGCCAGCAGCTTAGGCGATCTAGCGGGCGGGGAGACCCAGTACTTC
CDR3: CASSLGDLAGGETQYF

size: -
D: -
J: TRBJ1-6
V: TRBV14
DNA: TGTGCCAGCAGCCAATATCGTCCTGGGCTTCATAATTCACCCCTCCACTTT
CDR3: CASSQYRPGLHNSPLHF

size: -
D: TRBD1
J: TRBJ1-5
V: TRBV30
DNA: TGTGCCTGGAGTGTAGGGACAGGGGGCAATCAGCCCCAGCATTTT
CDR3: CAWSVGTGGNQPQHF

size: -
D: -
J: TRBJ1-1
V: TRBV4-3
DNA: TGCGCCAGCAGCCAAGGAGGCAGAAGAAACACTGAAGCTTTCTTT
CDR3: CASSQGGRRNTEAFF

size: few
D: -
J: TRBJ2-2
V: TRBV10-3
DNA: TGTGCCATCAGTGGCCGCCCCGGGGAGCTGTTTTTT
CDR3: CAISGRPGELFF

size: few
D: -
J: TRBJ1-6
V: TRBV29-1
DNA: TGCAGCGTTATGGCCTCCCGTAATTCACCCCTCCACTTT
CDR3: CSVMASRNSPLHF

size: few
D: -
J: TRBJ2-3
V: TRBV5-1
DNA: TGCGCCAGCAGCGAAGGGTTAGATACGCAGTATTTT
CDR3: CASSEGLDTQYF

size: -
D: TRBD1
J: TRBJ2-5
V: TRBV7-2
DNA: TGTGCCAGCAGCTTAGAGGGGACAGGGACTGCGACCCAGTACTTC
CDR3: CASSLEGTGTATQYF

size: -
D: -
J: TRBJ2-2
V: TRBV30
DNA: TGTGCCTGGGGTGCTAGCGCCAACACCGGGGAGCTGTTTTTT
CDR3: CAWGASANTGELFF

size: few
D: -
J: TRBJ2-5
V: TRBV10-3
DNA: TGTGCCACCCAGCCGGCGGAACAAGAGACCCAGTACTTC
CDR3: CATQPAEQETQYF

size: -
D: -
J: TRBJ2-5
V: TRBV29-1
DNA: TGCAGCGTGGGGGGACTGTCTGAAGAGACCCAGTACTTC
CDR3: CSVGGLSEETQYF

size: -
D: TRBD1
J: TRBJ1-1
V: TRBV5-1
DNA: TGCGCCAGCAGCCCCCGACAGGGGGTGAACACTGAAGCTTTCTTT
CDR3: CASSPRQGVNTEAFF

size: -
D: -
J: TRBJ2-1
V: TRBV4-1
DNA: TGCGCCAGCAGCCAAGATGGTACTAGCTCGCAGTTCTTC
CDR3: CASSQDGTSSQFF

size: -
D: -
J: TRBJ2-2
V: TRBV13
DNA: TGTGCCAGCAGCTTCACAGGGGAGGACTACACCGGGGAGCTGTTTTTT
CDR3: CASSFTGEDYTGELFF

size: -
D: TRBD1
J: TRBJ1-2
V: TRBV6-5
DNA: TGTGCCAGCCGCGGGGCTATGGACAGGTTCTATGGCTACACCTTC
CDR3: CASRGAMDRFYGYTF

size: few
D: -
J: TRBJ1-4
V: TRBV5-1
DNA: TGCGCCAGCAGCTTGGGACAGATCGCTGAAAAACTGTTTTTT
CDR3: CASSLGQIAEKLFF

size: few
D: TRBD2
J: TRBJ2-1
V: TRBV30
DNA: TGTGCCTGGACTAGCGGGGCCTACAATGAGCAGTTCTTC
CDR3: CAWTSGAYNEQFF

size: -
D: -
J: TRBJ2-3
V: TRBV2
DNA: TGTGCCAGCAGTGCCTGGGAAACAGATACGCAGTATTTT
CDR3: CASSAWETDTQYF